The rows below give T cell receptor beta chains drawn from one sample of a study of cytomegalovirus exposure and HLA in healthy donors. Method: immunoSEQ multiplex PCR; TCRdb's copy keeps in-frame clones and lacks some. Its table lists approximately 50,000 clones. The sequenced sample was PBMCs. These receptor sequences come from a male donor in good health and CMV-seropositive. The CDR3 runs from the conserved cysteine through the conserved F or W. D genes are given only for firm matches.

. | TRBJ2-3 | TRBV7-2 | CASSLDGNTDTQYF | TGTGCCAGCAGCTTAGACGGGAACACAGATACGCAGTATTTT
TRBD2 | TRBJ2-7 | TRBV5-1 | CASSWPRLADSYEQYF | TGCGCCAGCAGCTGGCCCCGACTAGCCGACTCCTACGAGCAGTACTTC
TRBD1 | TRBJ2-7 | TRBV7-9 | CASSPRDRVYEQYF | TGTGCCAGCAGCCCCCGGGACAGGGTCTACGAGCAGTACTTC
. | TRBJ1-4 | TRBV6-1 | CASSEAGGTAGEKLFF | TGTGCCAGCAGTGAAGCGGGAGGGACCGCAGGGGAAAAACTGTTTTTT
TRBD2 | TRBJ2-7 | TRBV28 | CASNLAGGGYEQYF | TGTGCCAGCAACCTCGCCGGGGGGGGCTACGAGCAGTACTTC
TRBD1 | TRBJ2-6 | TRBV5-1 | CASSLPGQQHSGANVLTF | TGCGCCAGCAGCTTGCCGGGACAGCAGCACTCTGGGGCCAACGTCCTGACTTTC
. | TRBJ2-5 | TRBV20-1 | CSAKYQATQYF | TGCAGTGCTAAATACCAGGCGACCCAGTACTTC
. | TRBJ2-5 | TRBV30 | CAWSSGHGKTQYF | TGTGCCTGGAGTTCGGGACATGGAAAGACCCAGTACTTC
TRBD1 | TRBJ1-1 | TRBV29-1 | CSVRQGGTEAFF | TGCAGCGTGCGACAGGGCGGGACTGAAGCTTTCTTT
TRBD1 | TRBJ1-6 | TRBV19 | CASSIGGTGIYNSPLHF | TGTGCCAGTAGTATAGGCGGGACAGGGATTTATAATTCACCCCTCCACTTT
. | TRBJ2-7 | TRBV7-9 | CASSPPGRESYEQYF | TGTGCCAGCAGCCCCCCGGGCAGGGAATCCTACGAGCAGTACTTC
. | TRBJ1-3 | TRBV4-3 | CASSQDRTVARGNTIYF | TGCGCCAGCAGCCAAGATCGGACAGTAGCGAGAGGAAACACCATATATTTT